The text below deals with one TCR beta chain. This entry is derived from a study of blood T cell repertoires in COVID-19. As for the study in general: Specimens from acute and convalescent COVID-19 originated in the United States, Italy and Spain.

Per the original methods: It was from reference gene primer amplification that nucleated cell counts were estimated. Profiling relied on immunoSEQ multiplex PCR, and the TCRdb table lists in-frame clones only, not all of them. V, J and clone size are those of that table, while D and trimming were read from the DNA. The data contain about 250,000 clones, 70% to 90% of them singletons. V shed 5 bases and J shed 10 bases, with 20 bases lying between them. The germline CDR1 and CDR2 sequences are MNHEY and SMNVEV (reference sequence). The CDR3 totals 15 residues. Sample: peripheral blood. The origin of this receptor is a young man with active or convalescent COVID-19. The gene calls are TRBV27 and TRBJ1-4; perhaps TRBD1 as D (6 bases). The CDR3 sequence: CASSAVVGAGGKLFF. The CDR3 nucleotides read TGTGCCAGCAGTGCCGTGGTGGGGGCCGGTGGAAAACTGTTTTTT.